A selection of T cell receptor beta chains follows, all from one sample in a study of shared clonotypes between healthy human individuals. This table comes from immunoSEQ multiplex PCR, and its TCRdb copy is limited to in-frame clones, with some not included. This repertoire shows over 700,000 clones, roughly two thirds found once; its top ten account for more than 1.5%. Specimen: memory CD4+ T cells sorted from blood. These receptor sequences come from a woman between 25 and 40 years old in good health. Each CDR3 is given with its conserved first and last residue. The size entry is marked missing in some rows and otherwise reads once, few, many or a size class.

CDR3 length: 17
clone size: -
V gene: TRBV15
CDR3 protein: CATSRPRRGAGSKTQYF

CDR3 length: 15
clone size: few
V gene: TRBV6-5
CDR3 protein: CASSYDTLGATEAFF

CDR3 length: 16
clone size: -
V gene: TRBV7-8
CDR3 protein: CASSLGSGEITDTQYF

CDR3 length: 14
clone size: -
V gene: TRBV27
CDR3 protein: CASSLGRGNQPQHF

CDR3 length: 12
clone size: -
V gene: TRBV19
CDR3 protein: CASSTTTGKAFF

CDR3 length: 16
clone size: -
V gene: TRBV15
CDR3 protein: CATSRDVWEGSNEQYF

CDR3 length: 15
clone size: -
V gene: TRBV2
CDR3 protein: CASIDRTSGINEQFF

CDR3 length: 15
clone size: few
V gene: TRBV6-5
CDR3 protein: CASSPRGQGNNEQFF

CDR3 length: 14
clone size: once
V gene: TRBV7-8
CDR3 protein: CASSASPNTGELFF

CDR3 length: 14
clone size: -
V gene: TRBV5-1
CDR3 protein: CASSGGGSGEPQHF

CDR3 length: 13
clone size: -
V gene: TRBV6-4
CDR3 protein: CASSDDENQPQHF

CDR3 length: 13
clone size: -
V gene: TRBV30
CDR3 protein: CAWSVPGGLKLFF

CDR3 length: 14
clone size: -
V gene: TRBV27
CDR3 protein: CASSSLDRTGELFF

CDR3 length: 18
clone size: -
V gene: TRBV19
CDR3 protein: CASSIWAPGTSGTYEQYF

CDR3 length: 15
clone size: few
V gene: TRBV11-2
CDR3 protein: CASSQDHGTSDEQYF

CDR3 length: 13
clone size: -
V gene: TRBV5-1
CDR3 protein: CASSDGSTDTQYF

CDR3 length: 13
clone size: -
V gene: TRBV10-1
CDR3 protein: CASSELGGNEQYF

CDR3 length: 16
clone size: -
V gene: TRBV28
CDR3 protein: CASSPSRTSSSYEQYF

CDR3 length: 13
clone size: -
V gene: TRBV6-1
CDR3 protein: CASSEGRNTEAFF

CDR3 length: 13
clone size: -
V gene: TRBV18
CDR3 protein: CASSSLAGDELFF

CDR3 length: 16
clone size: -
V gene: TRBV5-1
CDR3 protein: CASSPGWDRGNNEQFF

CDR3 length: 14
clone size: -
V gene: TRBV11-2
CDR3 protein: CASSPERVSYEQYF

CDR3 length: 12
clone size: -
V gene: TRBV25-1
CDR3 protein: CASSAPDGEQFF

CDR3 length: 17
clone size: -
V gene: TRBV4-2
CDR3 protein: CASSTYHSGLISYEQYF

CDR3 length: 14
clone size: few
V gene: TRBV6-1
CDR3 protein: CASSWDRGLYGYTF

CDR3 length: 15
clone size: -
V gene: TRBV11-2
CDR3 protein: CASSTWQNRGYGYTF

CDR3 length: 12
clone size: -
V gene: TRBV28
CDR3 protein: CASSLARLKAFF

CDR3 length: 14
clone size: -
V gene: TRBV7-7
CDR3 protein: CASSLAGGVHEQFF

CDR3 length: 13
clone size: -
V gene: TRBV6-1
CDR3 protein: CASSQGMNTEAFF

CDR3 length: 13
clone size: few
V gene: TRBV4-1
CDR3 protein: CASSRSLGEKLFF

CDR3 length: 11
clone size: -
V gene: TRBV5-4
CDR3 protein: CASSSTDTQYF

CDR3 length: 13
clone size: -
V gene: TRBV29-1
CDR3 protein: CSVAPSSNYGYTF

CDR3 length: 17
clone size: -
V gene: TRBV28
CDR3 protein: CASSSWDRANVRTEAFF

CDR3 length: 14
clone size: -
V gene: TRBV11-2
CDR3 protein: CASSLERQPPRAFF

CDR3 length: 15
clone size: many
V gene: TRBV5-1
CDR3 protein: CASSSGDRDKNIQYF

CDR3 length: 14
clone size: -
V gene: TRBV5-1
CDR3 protein: CASSLGRATDTQYF

CDR3 length: 16
clone size: -
V gene: TRBV11-2
CDR3 protein: CASSLWTGGSDQPQHF

CDR3 length: 15
clone size: few
V gene: TRBV27
CDR3 protein: CASSRLWDSSYEQYF

CDR3 length: 15
clone size: -
V gene: TRBV19
CDR3 protein: CASSIVGPTTYEQYF

CDR3 length: 13
clone size: -
V gene: TRBV28
CDR3 protein: CASTKPDYYEQYF

CDR3 length: 16
clone size: many
V gene: TRBV6-1
CDR3 protein: CASSEATHIGGEKLFF

CDR3 length: 16
clone size: -
V gene: TRBV5-5
CDR3 protein: CASSLGQGAPSYEQYF

CDR3 length: 16
clone size: few
V gene: TRBV5-1
CDR3 protein: CASSSGLAGVPDTQYF

CDR3 length: 16
clone size: -
V gene: TRBV5-1
CDR3 protein: CASSLKPIQSTDTQYF

CDR3 length: 14
clone size: medium-sized
V gene: TRBV4-1
CDR3 protein: CASGVNSNYNEQFF

CDR3 length: 15
clone size: -
V gene: TRBV27
CDR3 protein: CASSTSRERYDEQYF

CDR3 length: 14
clone size: -
V gene: TRBV11-3
CDR3 protein: CASSLGGMGNEQFF

CDR3 length: 14
clone size: few
V gene: TRBV6-1
CDR3 protein: CASRDRGSSYEQYF

CDR3 length: 14
clone size: once
V gene: TRBV6-6
CDR3 protein: CASGQGPRTDTQYF

CDR3 length: 19
clone size: -
V gene: TRBV13
CDR3 protein: CASSLESLAGGGGWYEQFF

CDR3 length: 14
clone size: -
V gene: TRBV10-3
CDR3 protein: CAISGWDSYNEQFF

CDR3 length: 14
clone size: -
V gene: TRBV5-4
CDR3 protein: CASSLPGANYGYTF

CDR3 length: 16
clone size: -
V gene: TRBV4-1
CDR3 protein: CASSQVGAGTAKPQHF

CDR3 length: 13
clone size: -
V gene: TRBV5-4
CDR3 protein: CASSSMRGFGYTF